Reported below is one T cell receptor (beta chain). Its antigen is not known. This sample was taken from a study of post-analysis software for immune sequencing data. Overall study: Several disease courses (relapsing-remitting, secondary progressive and progressive-relapsing) of multiple sclerosis were included. Whole-study results and caveats: Samples from one preparation batch, clustered by F measure, grouped strongly together. Patients showed TRBV5-6, TRBV5-1 and TRBV20-1 among five TRBV segments more frequent than in controls.

cDNA libraries for TCR beta contained unique molecular identifiers. MiXCR, applied by TCRdb to the PCR reads, yields one record per CDR3 protein. This table has hundreds of thousands of distinct CDR3 sequences, 36% appearing once. Looked up from germline, CDR1 is DFQATT and CDR2 is SNEGSKA (reference sequence). The CDR3 loop spans 13 amino acids. Trimming took 5 bases from V and 7 from J, leaving 12 bases between them. The TCR was taken from a girl under 18 with multiple sclerosis. The chain joins TRBV20-1 to TRBJ1-6; no definite D call. Material for sequencing was blood. The CDR3 DNA follows: TGCAGTGCTTCCGAAACTGAAAATTCACCCCTCCACTTT. This codes for CSASETENSPLHF.